The clone carrying this TCR beta chain was seen once. Its target is not known. Germline CDR1 is MGHRA and CDR2 is YSYEKL. Germline trimming cut 5 bases from V and 5 bases from J; bases unmatched to any gene: 6. The CDR3 consists of 14 residues. The sample comes from a study of glioma-infiltrating T cells. Study-level findings and limits: Non-neoplastic patients had below-expected tissue-blood divergence, while all gliomas exceeded expectation. CDR3 overlap between tissue and blood was very small.

TCR alpha and beta CDR3 regions were amplified from RNA using iRepertoire nested multiplex PCR. For one-step reverse transcription and amplification, about 85-400 ng of tissue mRNA or PBMC total RNA was used. MiXCR was run by TCRdb on the multiplex PCR reads, yielding one entry per CDR3 protein. In the table there are roughly 100,000 distinct CDR3 sequences, approximately 42% of which are singletons. The sequenced sample was glioma tissue, nonneoplastic brain tissue, or PBMCs (not recorded which). The chain couples TRBV4-1 to TRBJ1-5, with 7 bases matching TRBD1. The receptor was isolated from a human donor with low-grade glioma or glioblastoma, undergoing nonglioma brain surgery, or in good health (not recorded which). CDR3 residues: CASSIRQGHQPQHF. CDR3 sequence (DNA): TGCGCCAGCAGCATACGACAGGGTCATCAGCCCCAGCATTTT.